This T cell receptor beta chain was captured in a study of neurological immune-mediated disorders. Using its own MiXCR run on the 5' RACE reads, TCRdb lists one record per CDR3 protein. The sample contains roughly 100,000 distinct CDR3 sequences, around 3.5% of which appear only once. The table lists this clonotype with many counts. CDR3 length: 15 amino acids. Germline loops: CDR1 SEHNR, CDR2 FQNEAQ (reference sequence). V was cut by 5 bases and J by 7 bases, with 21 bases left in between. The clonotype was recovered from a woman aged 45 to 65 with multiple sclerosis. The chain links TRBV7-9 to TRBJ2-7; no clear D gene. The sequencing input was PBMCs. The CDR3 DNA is TGTGCCAGCAGCCCCCACTTGGGGTCTTCACAAGAGCAGTACTTC. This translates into CASSPHLGSSQEQYF.